This TCR beta chain appears in the sequencing data of a study of T cells of healthy individuals. This clonotype was seen repeatedly, ten times or more. CDR3 length equals 14 residues. CDR1 is MNHEY and CDR2 is SMNVEV in the germline V gene (reference sequence). J gave up 2 bases and V 3 bases, and 2 bases lay outside the gene matches. TCRdb analysed the 5' RACE reads with MiXCR anew, one entry per CDR3 protein. This table holds about 100,000 distinct CDR3 sequences, approximately 15% found once. This chain connects TRBV27 to TRBJ2-7, with 9 bases aligning to TRBD1. The clonotype originates from a human donor in good health. The CDR3 DNA sequence: TGTGCCAGCAGTTTCGGACAGGGGCCCTACGAGCAGTACTTC. This translates into CASSFGQGPYEQYF.